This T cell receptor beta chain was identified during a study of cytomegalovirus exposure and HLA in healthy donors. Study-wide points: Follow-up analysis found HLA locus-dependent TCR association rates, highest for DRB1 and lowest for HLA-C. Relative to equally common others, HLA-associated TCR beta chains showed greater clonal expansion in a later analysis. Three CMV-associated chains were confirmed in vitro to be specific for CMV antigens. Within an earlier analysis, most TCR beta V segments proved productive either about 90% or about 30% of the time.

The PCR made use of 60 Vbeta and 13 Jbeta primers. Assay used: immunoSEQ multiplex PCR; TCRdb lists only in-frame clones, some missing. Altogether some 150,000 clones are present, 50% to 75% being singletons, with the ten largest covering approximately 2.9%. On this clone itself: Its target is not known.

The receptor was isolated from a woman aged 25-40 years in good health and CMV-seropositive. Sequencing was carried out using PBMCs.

Here the CDR3 DNA reads TGTGCCAGCAGCCCGACTCAGTACACAGATACGCAGTATTTT. This codes for CASSPTQYTDTQYF. The chain has TRBV6-5 and TRBJ2-3, with no clear D. CDR1 MNHEY and CDR2 SVGAGI come from the germline V gene. The CDR3 totals 14 residues. V was clipped by 6 bases and J by 2 bases, with 12 bases between them.